This TCR beta chain was captured in a study of blood T cell repertoires in COVID-19 (dated by TCRdb to 2018 to 2021). In terms of the full investigation: Samples covering the acute and convalescent phases of COVID-19 were provided by collaborators in the United States, Italy and Spain. The material from the prospective study consisted of cDNA or gDNA derived from T cells, B-cell-depleted T cells, or PBMCs. Samples were obtained from the ongoing ImmuneRACE study (first 160 participants) and from 1,200 or so subjects provided by 6 global collaborators. Subjects who had been exposed to COVID-19, were actively infected with it, or had recovered from it provided the deeply sampled blood TCRbeta repertoires that made up the dataset. Sample metadata almost always included a de-identified subject ID, COVID-19 status, age in years and sex. A freely available public database, intended as a resource for researchers studying the immune response to SARS-CoV-2, is where the repertoires were released. Where available, HLA class I and class II types were taken from metadata supplied by the sample provider and were not determined by assay-based typing. What the authors observed across the whole study: Clinical and demographic metadata were provided uncurated, with the amount varying by source and participant.

TCRbeta CDR3 regions were amplified from genomic DNA by means of the immunoSEQ Assay, a bias-controlled multiplex PCR. The source study handled its data this way. Within the assay, amplification of reference gene primers was used to estimate how many nucleated cells each sample contained. To quantify the absolute abundance of each unique TCRbeta CDR3 rearrangement, sequence reads were collapsed and filtered. Productive Simpson clonality was computed per sample as the square root of Simpson's diversity index over productive rearrangements. As stored in TCRdb, this immuneACCESS dataset retains in-frame rearrangements with V and J assigned. A fraction of the clones does not appear; measured against another copy, unresolved V genes explain less than half of the discrepancy, and the remainder lacks a known reason. Clone size and V and J calls were adopted from that table, with D and trimming inferred from the DNA. The sample yields fewer than 300,000 clones; about four fifths were counted once. The top ten clonotypes cover approximately 10% of the sample.

Turning to this clone: No antigen is known for it. Per-nucleotide qualities are absent, and no much larger clonotype sits a single base away.

Samples from volunteer blood donors who had recovered from COVID-19 were contributed by a second Seattle source. Each collaborating institution followed its own protocols to collect whole blood in K2EDTA tubes. For TCRbeta analysis, collaborators shipped samples in one of three forms: frozen whole blood, isolated PBMCs, or DNA extracted from either of those sample types. The CDR3 covers 15 residues, taking in both the cysteine and the phenylalanine. Only the CDR3 region is kept as DNA, spanning 45 bases read in frame from base 1. V is clipped by 5 bases and J by 0 bases, and the sequence between their germline boundaries is 12 bases long. The germline V gene gives CDR1 as KGHDR and CDR2 as SFDVKD.

The specimen was peripheral blood. The chain is encoded by TRBV24-1 joined to TRBJ1-1; tentative D gene TRBD1, with 6 bases matching. The TCR sequence derives from a woman in her forties or fifties who had recovered from COVID-19. The CDR3 region has the sequence CATSGEGGLNTEAFF. At the DNA level, the sequence is TGTGCCACCAGTGGGGAGGGGGGATTGAACACTGAAGCTTTCTTT.